Below are 17 T cell receptor beta chains sequenced from a single sample in a study of cytomegalovirus exposure and HLA in healthy donors. Method: immunoSEQ multiplex PCR; TCRdb's copy keeps in-frame clones and lacks some. The table records 120,000 or so clones, about nine tenths of them present only once. Material: PBMCs. The receptors come from a woman aged 18-29 years in good health and CMV-seronegative.

The chain recombines TRBV28 with TRBJ2-7; 9 bases are shared with TRBD1. Looked up from germline, CDR1 is MDHEN and CDR2 is SYDVKM. This CDR3 is built from 18 residues. Losses at the gene ends were 3 bases for V and 5 bases for J; bases not matched to a gene: 17. For the CDR3, the DNA is TGTGCCAGCAGTTTTTTCGGCTGGCGGGACAGGGTAGGCAACGAGCAGTACTTC. It yields the protein CASSFFGWRDRVGNEQYF.

J is TRBJ2-7 and V is TRBV5-1; 7 nucleotides agree with TRBD2. The CDR3 is 15 amino acids. Germline CDR1 and CDR2: SGHRS and YFSETQ. V lost 4 bases to trimming and J lost 5 bases; unmatched junction nucleotides: 12. The CDR3 DNA sequence: TGCGCCAGCAGCGTAGCGACTAGCCGCCGCAACGAGCAGTACTTC. Its translation is CASSVATSRRNEQYF. The whole variable domain, remainder taken from reference TRBV5-1 and TRBJ2-7, is KAGVTQTPRYLIKTRGQQVTLSCSPISGHRSVSWYQQTPGQGLQFLFEYFSETQRNKGNFPGRFSGRQFSNSRSEMNVSTLELGDSALYLCASSVATSRRNEQYFGPGTRLTVT.

The chain is built from TRBV7-2 and TRBJ2-7; 12 bases are a match to TRBD2. With V trimmed by 5 bases and J by 7 bases, 12 bases remained unmatched. CDR3 length: 16 amino acids. Germline lookup yields CDR1 SGHTA and CDR2 FQGNSA. The CDR3 sequence: CASSQRLLAGGAEQYF. The CDR3, as DNA: TGTGCCAGCAGCCAGAGATTACTAGCGGGAGGAGCTGAGCAGTACTTC.

The chain employs TRBV11-2 and TRBJ1-1; D unresolved. V lost 5 bases and J 5 bases, leaving 18 bases between the germline ends. The CDR3 loop spans 15 amino acids. The V gene's germline CDR1 is SGHAT and CDR2 FQNNGV. The CDR3 region is CASSLLRNRNTEAFF. CDR3 nucleotide sequence: TGTGCCAGCAGCCTCTTGCGGAACCGCAATACTGAAGCTTTCTTT.

The chain joins TRBV6-1 to TRBJ2-5; weak D call: TRBD2 (5 bases). This CDR3 is 13 amino acids long. V was cut by 1 base and J by 5 bases, with 8 bases left in between. CDR1 MNHNS and CDR2 SASEGT come from the germline V gene. The CDR3 is CASSEGRRETQYF. The CDR3 nucleotides are TGTGCCAGCAGTGAAGGAAGGAGGGAGACCCAGTACTTC.

The chain carries TRBV6-4 and TRBJ2-7; D is unresolved. CDR1 MRHNA and CDR2 SNTAGT come from the germline V gene. There are 14 residues in the CDR3. The V end lost 2 bases, the J end lost 5 bases, and 13 bases lay between the germline ends. CDR3 DNA: TGTGCCAGCAGTGACGTTCCCAGTACCGACGAGCAGTACTTC. Encoded protein: CASSDVPSTDEQYF.

V usage is TRBV6-4 and J usage is TRBJ2-1, with D uncertain. V was clipped by 8 bases and J by 0 bases, with 8 bases between them. The length of the CDR3 is 13 residues. CDR1 is MRHNA, CDR2 SNTAGT, per germline. The CDR3 here is CASAESSYNEQFF. Here the CDR3 DNA reads TGTGCCAGCGCGGAAAGCTCCTACAATGAGCAGTTCTTC.

The V gene is TRBV29-1, the J gene TRBJ2-3; TRBD1 matches 9 bases. The CDR3 is 14 amino acids. After removal of 7 bases from V and 1 base from J, the junction contained 6 bases not matched to a gene. CDR1 is SQVTM, CDR2 ANQGSEA, per germline. The CDR3 is CSGPWTGGTDTQYF. The CDR3 coding sequence is TGCAGCGGACCCTGGACAGGGGGCACAGATACGCAGTATTTT.

This chain links TRBV15 with TRBJ1-4; perhaps TRBD1 as D (5 bases). V was trimmed by 1 base and J by 0 bases, leaving 12 bases between them. Germline CDR1 LNHNV, CDR2 YYDKDF (reference sequence). CDR3 length equals 17 residues. The CDR3: CATSRGRQLATNEKLFF. CDR3 bases: TGTGCCACCAGCAGAGGCAGACAGCTTGCAACTAATGAAAAACTGTTTTTT.

The J gene is TRBJ2-7, the V gene TRBV9, with 9 nucleotides matching TRBD2. Trimming removed 2 bases from V and 5 bases from J; junction bases left unmatched: 8. Germline CDR1 SGDLS, CDR2 YYNGEE. The CDR3 runs to 15 residues. CDR3 in DNA: TGTGCCAGCAGCGTTTCCGGGACTAGCACCCACGAGCAGTACTTC. This encodes CASSVSGTSTHEQYF.

The rearrangement links TRBV11-3 to TRBJ2-2; a possible D gene is TRBD2 (5 bases). Germline CDR1 is SGHNT and CDR2 is YENEEA. The CDR3 length is 16 residues. Trimming left V 1 base short and J 5 bases short, with 14 bases between. The CDR3 sequence: CASSLGLREKTGELFF. The CDR3 coding sequence is TGTGCCAGCAGCTTAGGTCTGAGGGAAAAAACCGGGGAGCTGTTTTTT.

V gene TRBV19 combines with J gene TRBJ2-7; the D gene is possibly TRBD1 (7 bases). The germline V gene encodes CDR1 LNHDA and CDR2 SQIVND (reference sequence). The CDR3 totals 15 residues. Trimming took off 2 bases at V and 2 bases at J, with 13 bases between the two ends. CDR3 protein: CASSIWAGGTYEQYF. In DNA form, the CDR3 reads TGTGCCAGTAGTATATGGGCAGGGGGGACCTACGAGCAGTACTTC.

The gene calls are TRBV6-1 and TRBJ1-2, with 8 bases matching TRBD1. The germline V gene has CDR1 MNHNS and CDR2 SASEGT. The CDR3 is made up of 14 amino acids. J gave up 5 bases and V 4 bases, and 6 bases lay outside the gene matches. In DNA form, the CDR3 reads TGTGCCAGCAGTGGACTGACAGGGGAATATGGCTACACCTTC. Amino acids: CASSGLTGEYGYTF.

The chain links TRBV6-5 to TRBJ2-3; 7 nucleotides line up with TRBD2. The V gene's germline CDR1 is MNHEY and CDR2 SVGAGI. Trimming removed 6 bases from V and 1 base from J; junction bases left unmatched: 4. This CDR3 contains 14 residues. The CDR3 reads CASRRAGGTDTQYF. In DNA form, the CDR3 reads TGTGCCAGCAGACGGGCGGGAGGCACAGATACGCAGTATTTT.

This clone was picked up one time. The rearrangement joins TRBV6-5 to TRBJ2-3; D is possibly TRBD1 (6 bases). The CDR3 sequence is 11 residues long. Germline CDR1 reads MNHEY; CDR2 reads SVGAGI. Trimming removed 7 bases at V and 6 bases at J, with 8 bases between. The CDR3, as DNA: TGTGCCAGCATTAGGGGGGATACGCAGTATTTT. It translates to CASIRGDTQYF.

The CDR3 DNA follows: TGTGCCAGCAGCTTGGGACTAGCCAGGGAGCAGTACTTC. It translates to CASSLGLAREQYF. The rearrangement joins TRBV5-6 to TRBJ2-7, with TRBD2 matching 7 bases. Germline CDR1 reads SGHDT; CDR2 reads YYEEEE. This CDR3 region has 13 residues. V shed 0 bases, J shed 7 bases, and the junction held 4 bases outside the gene matches. The entire variable domain, with the rest obtained from reference TRBV5-6 and TRBJ2-7, is as follows: DAGVTQSPTHLIKTRGQQVTLRCSPKSGHDTVSWYQQALGQGPQFIFQYYEEEERQRGNFPDRFSGHQFPNYSSELNVNALLLGDSALYLCASSLGLAREQYFGPGTRLTVT.

The chain recombines TRBV30 with TRBJ1-3, with D perhaps TRBD1 (5 bases). Germline CDR1 reads GTSNPN; CDR2 reads SVGIG (reference sequence). This CDR3 has 15 amino acids. Trimming left V 2 bases short and J 2 bases short, with 13 bases between. The CDR3 reads CAWSIAGNTGNTIYF. DNA for the CDR3: TGTGCCTGGAGTATCGCAGGGAATACTGGAAACACCATATATTTT.